A single sample gave rise to the 21 T cell receptor beta chains below, sequenced in a study of Ad26.COV2.S vaccination and SARS-CoV-2 variants. Here immunoSEQ multiplex PCR was the method, and the copy in TCRdb shows in-frame clones only, minus some. The table includes some 500,000 clones, 89% detected once. Treatment in this sample: 15 to 20 received Ad26.COV2.S at low or high dose, single or two shots; about 5 received placebo; per-sample allocation not given. Vaccine and placebo recipients were sampled on day 63 after the first injection. The sample here was peripheral blood, taken in a trial of Ad26.COV2.S vaccine versus placebo. The receptor set was obtained from a person between 18 and 65 years old who received the Ad26.COV2.S COVID-19 vaccine or a placebo.

The chain employs TRBV10-3 and TRBJ2-2, with no clear D. V was trimmed by 0 bases and J by 6 bases, leaving 8 bases between them. There are 14 residues in the CDR3. Germline CDR1 and CDR2: ENHRY and SYGVKD. CDR3 DNA sequence: TGTGCCATCAGTGAGTCTCGCGTAGCCGGGGAGCTGTTTTTT. Its protein product is CAISESRVAGELFF.

The genes are TRBV3-1 (or the pseudogene TRBV3-2) and TRBJ2-7, with TRBD2 identical over 13 bases. CDR1 and CDR2 (germline): LGHDT, YNNKEL (reference sequence). V dropped 4 bases and J dropped 4; count of bases not matched to a gene: 16. The CDR3 contains 19 residues. CDR3 sequence reads: CASSPEEGGTSGKGYEQYV. Here the CDR3 DNA reads TGTGCCAGCAGCCCTGAGGAGGGCGGGACTAGCGGGAAGGGGTACGAGCAGTACGTC.

In DNA form, the CDR3 reads TGTGCCATCAGTGAGTCGGCTGGAAACACCATATATTTT. Translated, it gives CAISESAGNTIYF. The chain is built from TRBV10-3 and TRBJ1-3; no clear D gene. Trimming took off 0 bases at V and 2 bases at J, with 2 bases between the two ends. From germline, CDR1 is ENHRY and CDR2 SYGVKD. CDR3 size: 13 residues.

The V call is TRBV21-1, the J call TRBJ1-5; TRBD1 reflects the table's D call only, with no check against the DNA. TRBV21-1 is tagged as a pseudogene. The CDR3 loop spans 14 amino acids. The CDR3 region is CASSKGQANQPQHF. As DNA, the CDR3 is TGTGCCAGCAGCAAGGGGCAGGCCAATCAGCCCCAGCATTTT.

The rearrangement joins TRBV18 to TRBJ2-3, with 15 nucleotides matching TRBD2. Germline-derived CDR1 and CDR2 are KGHSH and LQKENI. The CDR3 contains 16 residues. J lost 6 bases, V lost 5 bases, and 6 bases had no gene match. The CDR3 loop reads CASSSPGTSGRDTQYF. DNA of the CDR3: TGTGCCAGCTCAAGTCCCGGGACTAGCGGGAGGGATACGCAGTATTTT.

Points on this clone: A junction boundary mismatches the germline segment, possibly from a read error. The rearrangement links TRBV7-7 to TRBJ2-2; TRBD2 matches at 10 bases. Germline lookup yields CDR1 SSHAT and CDR2 FNYEAQ (reference sequence). The CDR3 consists of 16 residues. The CDR3 reads CASSSSLAGVTGELFF. In DNA, the CDR3 is TGTGCTAGCAGCTCATCCCTAGCGGGAGTAACCGGGGAGCTGTTTTTT.

The rearrangement links TRBV5-1 to TRBJ1-1; D perhaps matches TRBD1 (5 bases). Germline CDR1 and CDR2: SGHRS and YFSETQ. The CDR3 totals 15 residues. V was pared by 3 bases and J by 6 bases, with 18 bases between. CDR3 coding DNA: TGCGCCAGCAGCTCGGTCACGGGGGTGGTCGCTGAAGCTTTCTTT. Translated: CASSSVTGVVAEAFF.

The V gene is TRBV6-2 or TRBV6-3, the J gene TRBJ1-6; D may be TRBD1 (5 bases). The CDR3 loop spans 14 amino acids. Germline V gene sequence: CDR1 MNHEY, CDR2 SVGEGT. Trimming took off 5 bases at V and 13 bases at J, with 18 bases between the two ends. For the CDR3, the DNA is TGTGCCAGCAGTCCCGGGGGAGACCTAAAGCCCCTCCACTTT. Residues: CASSPGGDLKPLHF.

The rearrangement links TRBV7-7 to TRBJ2-3, with D perhaps matching TRBD1 or TRBD2 (6 bases each). V lost 5 bases and J 1 base, leaving 16 bases between the germline ends. The CDR3 has 16 amino acids. CDR1 and CDR2 from the germline V gene are SSHAT and FNYEAQ (reference sequence). CDR3 residues: CASSLGGGSGTDTQYF. The CDR3 DNA sequence: TGTGCCAGCAGCCTTGGAGGGGGGAGTGGCACAGATACGCAGTATTTT.

This clone showed up just a few times. V and J are TRBV7-6 and TRBJ1-1; a possible D gene is TRBD1 (5 bases). V gave up 3 bases and J gave up 7 bases, with 12 bases separating them. This CDR3 has 13 amino acids. Germline values: CDR1 SGHVS, CDR2 FNYEAQ. The chain's CDR3 is CASSFDGHDEAFF. DNA for the CDR3: TGTGCCAGCAGCTTCGACGGACACGATGAAGCTTTCTTT.

The chain combines TRBV6-2 or TRBV6-3 with TRBJ1-6; 9 bases agree with TRBD1. The germline CDR1 and CDR2 sequences are MNHEY and SVGEGT. Trimming cost V 4 bases and J 11 bases; bases outside gene matches: 6. The CDR3 is made up of 14 amino acids. The CDR3 loop reads CASSSTGGNPPLHF. The CDR3 DNA sequence: TGTGCCAGCAGTTCAACAGGGGGCAATCCACCCCTCCACTTT.

Comments on this clone: In the same sample, other DNA sequences code for this CDR3. The chain carries TRBV6-5 and TRBJ1-1; D call uncertain. Germline V gene sequence: CDR1 MNHEY, CDR2 SVGAGI. The CDR3 totals 14 residues. V dropped 0 bases and J dropped 1 base, with 6 bases sitting between them. CDR3 bases: TGTGCCAGCAGTTACTCGCGAGGGAACACTGAAGCTTTCTTT. It translates to CASSYSRGNTEAFF.

The genes are TRBV27 and TRBJ2-7; D is uncertain. CDR1 is MNHEY, CDR2 SMNVEV, per germline (reference sequence). Between the trimmed V and J ends, which lost 2 bases and 0 bases, there was a span of 11 bases. This CDR3 contains 15 residues. The CDR3 nucleotides read TGTGCCAGCAGTTTAAGCTCACAGAGCTCCTACGAGCAGTACGTC. Its protein is CASSLSSQSSYEQYV.

The CDR3 bases are TGTGCCAGCAGTGAGGGGGGGATGGACATTCAGTACTTC. It yields the protein CASSEGGMDIQYF. The V gene is TRBV2, the J gene TRBJ2-4; 7 nucleotides match TRBD2. There are 13 residues in the CDR3. Germline values: CDR1 SNHLY, CDR2 FYNNEI. The junction had 4 bases not matched to a gene; V was cut back by 3 bases and J by 8 bases.

The chain recombines TRBV5-1 with TRBJ2-1, with 7 bases matching TRBD1. This CDR3 has 15 residues. CDR1 is SGHRS, CDR2 YFSETQ, per germline. J lost 7 bases, V lost 1 base, and 8 bases had no gene match. CDR3 amino acids: CASSLTLTGMNEQFF. CDR3 nucleotides: TGCGCCAGCAGCTTGACCTTGACAGGGATGAATGAGCAGTTCTTC. The variable domain in full, with the rest retrieved from reference TRBV5-1 and TRBJ2-1, is KAGVTQTPRYLIKTRGQQVTLSCSPISGHRSVSWYQQTPGQGLQFLFEYFSETQRNKGNFPGRFSGRQFSNSRSEMNVSTLELGDSALYLCASSLTLTGMNEQFFGPGTRLTVL.

The chain employs TRBV2 and TRBJ1-2, with D perhaps TRBD1 (5 bases). The CDR3 runs 14 residues. The V gene lost 4 bases and the J gene lost 8 bases, with 17 bases spanning the gap. From germline, CDR1 is SNHLY and CDR2 FYNNEI. CDR3 DNA: TGTGCCAGCAGTGTGTGGGGGGGTGGTGGAGGCTACACCTTC. It translates to CASSVWGGGGGYTF.

The chain carries TRBV28 and TRBJ1-1, with 11 bases identical to TRBD1. This CDR3 contains 18 residues. J lost 1 base, V lost 4 bases, and 11 bases had no gene match. Per germline, CDR1 MDHEN and CDR2 SYDVKM. Here the CDR3 reads CASSWPRTGGYENTEAFF. Here the CDR3 DNA reads TGTGCCAGCAGTTGGCCTCGGACAGGGGGCTATGAGAACACTGAAGCTTTCTTT. Using reference TRBV28 and TRBJ1-1 for the parts outside the CDR3, the full variable domain is DVKVTQSSRYLVKRTGEKVFLECVQDMDHENMFWYRQDPGLGLRLIYFSYDVKMKEKGDIPEGYSVSREKKERFSLILESASTNQTSMYLCASSWPRTGGYENTEAFFGQGTRLTVV.

The J gene is TRBJ1-1, the V gene TRBV7-9; TRBD1 matches 7 bases. The germline V gene has CDR1 SEHNR and CDR2 FQNEAQ (reference sequence). V lost 3 bases to trimming and J lost 3 bases; unmatched junction nucleotides: 10. The CDR3 contains 16 residues. The DNA of the CDR3 is TGTGCCAGCAGCTTCGGGGGGACAGTGATTTACACTGAAGCTTTCTTT. This sequence encodes CASSFGGTVIYTEAFF.

The J gene is TRBJ1-1, the V gene TRBV20-1; D remains ambiguous. CDR1 and CDR2 from the germline V gene are DFQATT and SNEGSKA (reference sequence). The CDR3 totals 11 residues. V shed 0 bases and J shed 7 bases, with 6 bases lying between them. CDR3 sequence (DNA): TGCAGTGCTAGAGATTTCCGTGAAGCTTTCTTT. Encoded protein: CSARDFREAFF.

This clone was counted a few times. This rearrangement joins TRBV29-1 to TRBJ2-1, with 7 nucleotides matching TRBD2. The CDR3 runs to 14 residues. V lost 7 bases, J lost 6 bases, and 12 bases stayed unmatched. CDR1 is SQVTM, CDR2 ANQGSEA, per germline. The CDR3, as DNA: TGCAGCGCCCAAGAGCGGGGTAGTGTCAATGAGCAGTTCTTC. Translating gives CSAQERGSVNEQFF.

This sequence joins TRBV3-1 (or the pseudogene TRBV3-2) and TRBJ2-7, with D hard to call. V was pared by 2 bases and J by 5 bases, with 22 bases between. Germline lookup yields CDR1 LGHDT and CDR2 YNNKEL (reference sequence). The CDR3 contains 17 residues. As DNA, the CDR3 is TGTGCCAGCAGCCAAAACCTTCTTGGGTATAATCGCCACGAGCAGTACTTC. Translation: CASSQNLLGYNRHEQYF.